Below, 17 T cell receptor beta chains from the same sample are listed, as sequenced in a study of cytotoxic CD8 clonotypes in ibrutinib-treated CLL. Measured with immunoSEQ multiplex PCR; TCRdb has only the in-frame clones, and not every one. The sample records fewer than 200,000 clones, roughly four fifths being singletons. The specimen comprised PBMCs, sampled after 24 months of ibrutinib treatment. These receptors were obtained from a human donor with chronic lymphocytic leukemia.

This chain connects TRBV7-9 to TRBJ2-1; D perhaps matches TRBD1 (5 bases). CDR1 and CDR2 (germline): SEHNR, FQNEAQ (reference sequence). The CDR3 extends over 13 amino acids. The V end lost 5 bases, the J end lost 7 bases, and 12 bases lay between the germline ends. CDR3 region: CASSLLSGNEQFF. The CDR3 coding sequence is TGTGCCAGCAGCCTACTGTCAGGGAATGAGCAGTTCTTC.

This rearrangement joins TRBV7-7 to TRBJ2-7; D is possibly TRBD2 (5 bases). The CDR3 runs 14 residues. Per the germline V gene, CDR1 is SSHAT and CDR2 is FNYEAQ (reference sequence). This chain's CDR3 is CASAEGSSSYEQYF. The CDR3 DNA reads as TGTGCTAGCGCCGAGGGCTCTAGCTCCTACGAGCAGTACTTC.

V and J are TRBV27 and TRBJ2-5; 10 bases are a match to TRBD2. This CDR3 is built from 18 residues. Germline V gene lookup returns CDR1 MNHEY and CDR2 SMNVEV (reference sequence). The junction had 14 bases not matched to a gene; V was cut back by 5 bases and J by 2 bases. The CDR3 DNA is TGTGCCAGCAGTATACGGATCCTTGGGACTAGCGAACAAGAGACCCAGTACTTC. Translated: CASSIRILGTSEQETQYF.

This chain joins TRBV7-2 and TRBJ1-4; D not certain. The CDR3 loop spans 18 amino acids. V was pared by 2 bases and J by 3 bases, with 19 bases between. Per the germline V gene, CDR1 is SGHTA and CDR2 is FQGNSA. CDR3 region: CASSLKAVGPIPNEKLFF. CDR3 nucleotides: TGTGCCAGCAGCTTAAAGGCAGTCGGTCCCATTCCTAATGAAAAACTGTTTTTT.

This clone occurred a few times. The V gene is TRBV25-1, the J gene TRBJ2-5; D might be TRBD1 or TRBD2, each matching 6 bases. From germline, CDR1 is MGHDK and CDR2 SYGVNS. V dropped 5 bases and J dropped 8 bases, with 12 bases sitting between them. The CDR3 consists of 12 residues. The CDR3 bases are TGTGCCAGCAGTCAACAGGGAGGCACCCAGTACTTC. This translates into CASSQQGGTQYF.

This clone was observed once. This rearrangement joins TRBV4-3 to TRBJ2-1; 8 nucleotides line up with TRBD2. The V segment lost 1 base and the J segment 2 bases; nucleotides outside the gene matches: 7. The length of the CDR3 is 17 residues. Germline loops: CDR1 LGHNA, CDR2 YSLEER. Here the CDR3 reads CASSQGVGRGTYNEQFF. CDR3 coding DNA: TGCGCCAGCAGCCAAGGGGTCGGGAGGGGAACCTACAATGAGCAGTTCTTC.

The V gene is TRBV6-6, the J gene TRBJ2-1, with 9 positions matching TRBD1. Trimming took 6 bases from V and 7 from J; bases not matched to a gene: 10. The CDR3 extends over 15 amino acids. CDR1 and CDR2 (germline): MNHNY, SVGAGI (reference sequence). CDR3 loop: CASRPDGTGRNEQFF. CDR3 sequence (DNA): TGTGCCAGCAGACCCGATGGGACAGGGAGGAATGAGCAGTTCTTC.

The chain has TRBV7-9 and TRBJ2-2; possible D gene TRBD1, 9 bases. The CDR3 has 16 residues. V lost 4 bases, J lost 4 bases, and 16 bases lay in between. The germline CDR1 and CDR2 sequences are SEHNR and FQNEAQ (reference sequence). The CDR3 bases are TGTGCCAGCAGCTCCCGGGGGGGACAGGGCACCGGGGAGCTGTTTTTT. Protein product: CASSSRGGQGTGELFF.

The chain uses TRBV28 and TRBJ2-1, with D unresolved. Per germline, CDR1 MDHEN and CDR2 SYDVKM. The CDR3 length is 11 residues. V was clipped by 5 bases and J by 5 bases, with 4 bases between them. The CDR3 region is CASSVNNEQFF. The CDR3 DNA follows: TGTGCCAGCAGTGTTAACAATGAGCAGTTCTTC.

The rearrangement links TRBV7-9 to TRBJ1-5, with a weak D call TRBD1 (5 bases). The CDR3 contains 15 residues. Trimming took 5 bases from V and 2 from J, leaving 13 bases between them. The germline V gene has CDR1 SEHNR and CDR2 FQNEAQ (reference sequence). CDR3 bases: TGTGCCAGCAGCCCCCCAGGGCACGGCAATCAGCCCCAGCATTTT. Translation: CASSPPGHGNQPQHF. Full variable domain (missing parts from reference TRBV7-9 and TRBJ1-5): DTGVSQNPRHKITKRGQNVTFRCDPISEHNRLYWYRQTLGQGPEFLTYFQNEAQLEKSRLLSDRFSAERPKGSFSTLEIQRTEQGDSAMYLCASSPPGHGNQPQHFGDGTRLSIL.

The CDR3 spells CASSLPGQGGQPQHF. The CDR3 coding sequence is TGTGCCAGCAGCTTGCCGGGACAGGGCGGCCAGCCCCAGCATTTT. V and J are TRBV7-2 and TRBJ1-5; TRBD1 agrees at 9 bases. V was pared by 3 bases and J by 7 bases, with 7 bases of the junction left unmatched. CDR3 size: 15 residues. The germline V gene encodes CDR1 SGHTA and CDR2 FQGNSA.

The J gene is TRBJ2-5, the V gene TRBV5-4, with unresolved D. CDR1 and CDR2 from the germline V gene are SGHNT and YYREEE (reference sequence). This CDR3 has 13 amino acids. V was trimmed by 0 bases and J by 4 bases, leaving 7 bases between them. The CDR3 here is CASSLGLGETQYF. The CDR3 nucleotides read TGTGCCAGCAGCTTGGGGTTGGGAGAGACCCAGTACTTC.

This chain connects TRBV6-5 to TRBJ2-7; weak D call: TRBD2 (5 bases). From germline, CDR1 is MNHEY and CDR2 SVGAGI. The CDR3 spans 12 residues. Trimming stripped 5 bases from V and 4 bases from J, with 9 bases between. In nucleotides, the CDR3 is TGTGCCAGCAGTCGGGGTTCATACGAGCAGTACTTC. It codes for CASSRGSYEQYF.

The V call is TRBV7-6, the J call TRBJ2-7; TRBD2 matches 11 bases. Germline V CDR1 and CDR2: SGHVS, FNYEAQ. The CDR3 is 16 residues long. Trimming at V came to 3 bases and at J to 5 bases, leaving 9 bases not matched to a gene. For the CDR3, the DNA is TGTGCCAGCAGCTTTGAGGCTAGCGGGGGGAGGGACGAGCAGTACTTC. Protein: CASSFEASGGRDEQYF.

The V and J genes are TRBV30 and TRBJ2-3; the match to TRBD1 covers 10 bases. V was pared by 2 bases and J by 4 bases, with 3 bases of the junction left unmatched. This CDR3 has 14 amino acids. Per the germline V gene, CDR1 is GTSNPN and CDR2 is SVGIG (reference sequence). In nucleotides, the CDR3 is TGTGCCTGGAGTCCGACAGGGGGCCCAGATACGCAGTATTTT. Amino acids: CAWSPTGGPDTQYF.

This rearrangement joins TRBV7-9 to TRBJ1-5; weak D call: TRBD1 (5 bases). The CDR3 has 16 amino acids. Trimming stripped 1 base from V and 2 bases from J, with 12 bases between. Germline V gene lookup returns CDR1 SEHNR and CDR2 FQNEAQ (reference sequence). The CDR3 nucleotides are TGTGCCAGCAGCTTAGTCCAGGGTACGGGCAATCAGCCCCAGCATTTT. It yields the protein CASSLVQGTGNQPQHF.

DNA of the CDR3: TGTGCCAGCAGTTACGGGACGGAGGCCTACGAGCAGTACTTC. This sequence encodes CASSYGTEAYEQYF. The chain carries TRBV6-6 and TRBJ2-7; D is perhaps TRBD1 or TRBD2 (5 bases each). Trimming removed 2 bases at V and 2 bases at J, with 10 bases between. Germline V lookup: CDR1 MNHNY, CDR2 SVGAGI (reference sequence). CDR3 length: 14 amino acids.